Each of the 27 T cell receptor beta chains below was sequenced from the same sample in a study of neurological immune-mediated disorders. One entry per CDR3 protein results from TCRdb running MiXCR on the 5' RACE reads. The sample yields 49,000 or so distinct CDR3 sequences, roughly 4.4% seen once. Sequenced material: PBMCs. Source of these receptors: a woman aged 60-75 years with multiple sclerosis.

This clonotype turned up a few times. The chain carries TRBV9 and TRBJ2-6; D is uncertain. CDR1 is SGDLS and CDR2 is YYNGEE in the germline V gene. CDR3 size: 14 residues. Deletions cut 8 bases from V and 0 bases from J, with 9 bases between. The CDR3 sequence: CASAPYSGANVLTF. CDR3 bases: TGTGCCAGTGCTCCCTACTCTGGGGCCAACGTCCTGACTTTC.

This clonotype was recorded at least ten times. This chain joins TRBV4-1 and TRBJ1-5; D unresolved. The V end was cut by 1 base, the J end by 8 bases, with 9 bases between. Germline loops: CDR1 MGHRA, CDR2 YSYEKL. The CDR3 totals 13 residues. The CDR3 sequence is CASSQAGVKPQHF. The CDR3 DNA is TGCGCCAGCAGCCAAGCTGGGGTGAAGCCCCAGCATTTT.

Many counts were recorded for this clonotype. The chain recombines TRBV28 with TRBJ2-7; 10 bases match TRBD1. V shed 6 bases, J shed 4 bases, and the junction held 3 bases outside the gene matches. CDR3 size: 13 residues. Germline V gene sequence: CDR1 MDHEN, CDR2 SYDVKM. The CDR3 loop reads CASRGQGRYEQYF. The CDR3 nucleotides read TGTGCCAGCAGGGGACAGGGGAGGTACGAGCAGTACTTC.

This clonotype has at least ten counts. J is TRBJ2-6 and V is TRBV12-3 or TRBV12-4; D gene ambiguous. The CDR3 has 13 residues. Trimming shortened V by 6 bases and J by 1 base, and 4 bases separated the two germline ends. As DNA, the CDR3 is TGTGCCAGCAGATTGTCTGGGGCCAACGTCCTGACTTTC. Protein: CASRLSGANVLTF.

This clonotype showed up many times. The CDR3 nucleotides are TGCAGTGCTCCAGAAACAGGGGGTAGCTATGGCTACACCTTC. Amino acids: CSAPETGGSYGYTF. V usage is TRBV20-1 and J usage is TRBJ1-2; 8 nucleotides match TRBD1. The CDR3 covers 14 residues. The V gene end was trimmed by 5 bases and the J gene end by 4 bases; junction bases not matched to a gene: 9. Germline CDR1 reads DFQATT; CDR2 reads SNEGSKA (reference sequence).

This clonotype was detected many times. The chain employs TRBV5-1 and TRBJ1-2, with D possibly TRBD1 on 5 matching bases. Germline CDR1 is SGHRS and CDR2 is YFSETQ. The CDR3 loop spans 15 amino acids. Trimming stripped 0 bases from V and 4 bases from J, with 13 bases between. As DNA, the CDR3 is TGCGCCAGCAGCTTGGCGAGGACATCGGGCTATGGCTACACCTTC. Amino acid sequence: CASSLARTSGYGYTF.

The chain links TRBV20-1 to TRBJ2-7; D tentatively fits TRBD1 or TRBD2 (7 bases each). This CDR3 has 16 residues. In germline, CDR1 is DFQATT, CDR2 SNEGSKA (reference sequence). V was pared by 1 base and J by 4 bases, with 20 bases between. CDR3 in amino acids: CSARASAGGVVYEQYF. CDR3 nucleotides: TGCAGTGCTAGAGCCTCGGCAGGGGGGGTAGTGTACGAGCAGTACTTC.

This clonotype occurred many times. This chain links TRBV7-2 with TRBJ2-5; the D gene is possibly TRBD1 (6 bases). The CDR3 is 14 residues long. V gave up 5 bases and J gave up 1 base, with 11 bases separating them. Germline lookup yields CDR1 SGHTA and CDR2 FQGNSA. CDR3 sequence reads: CASSVQGLQETQYF. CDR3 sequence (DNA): TGTGCCAGCAGCGTACAGGGCCTCCAAGAGACCCAGTACTTC.

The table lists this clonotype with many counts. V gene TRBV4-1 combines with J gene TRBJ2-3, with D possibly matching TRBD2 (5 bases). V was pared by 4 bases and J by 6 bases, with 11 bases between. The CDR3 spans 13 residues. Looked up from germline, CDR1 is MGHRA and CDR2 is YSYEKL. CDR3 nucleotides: TGCGCCAGCAGCCTCACGCGGGCGGATACGCAGTATTTT. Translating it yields CASSLTRADTQYF.

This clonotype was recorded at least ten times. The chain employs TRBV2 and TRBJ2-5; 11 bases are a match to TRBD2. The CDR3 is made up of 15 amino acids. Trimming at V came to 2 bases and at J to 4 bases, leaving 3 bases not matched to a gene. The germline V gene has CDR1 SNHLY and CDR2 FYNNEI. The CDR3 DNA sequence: TGTGCCAGCAGTGAAACCCTAGCGGGAGGAGAGACCCAGTACTTC. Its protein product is CASSETLAGGETQYF.

The CDR3 DNA reads as TGTGCCAGCAGCGTAGCCTCGACTCCCTGGCTGTCAGATACGCAGTATTTT. Residues: CASSVASTPWLSDTQYF. The V call is TRBV9, the J call TRBJ2-3, with D hard to call. CDR1 and CDR2 (germline): SGDLS, YYNGEE. V was shortened by 0 bases and J by 4 bases, with 18 bases between the two germline ends. The CDR3 runs 17 residues.

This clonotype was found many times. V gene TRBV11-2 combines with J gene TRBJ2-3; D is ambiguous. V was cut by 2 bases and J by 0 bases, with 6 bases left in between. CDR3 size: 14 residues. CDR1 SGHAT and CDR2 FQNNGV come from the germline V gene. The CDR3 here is CASSLLTSTDTQYF. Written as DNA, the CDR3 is TGTGCCAGCAGCTTACTGACTAGCACAGATACGCAGTATTTT.

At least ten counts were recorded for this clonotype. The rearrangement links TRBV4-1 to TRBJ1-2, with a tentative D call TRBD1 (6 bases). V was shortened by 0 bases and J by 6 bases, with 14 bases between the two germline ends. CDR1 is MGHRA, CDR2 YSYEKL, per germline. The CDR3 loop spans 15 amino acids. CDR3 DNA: TGCGCCAGCAGCCAAGAACAGGGAAGGAGGCATGGCTACACCTTC. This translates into CASSQEQGRRHGYTF.

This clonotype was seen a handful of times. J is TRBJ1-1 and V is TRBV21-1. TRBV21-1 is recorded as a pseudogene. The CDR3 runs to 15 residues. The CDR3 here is CASTPRRGSRVEAFF. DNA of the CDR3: TGTGCCAGCACCCCTAGGAGGGGTAGCAGGGTTGAAGCTTTCTTT.

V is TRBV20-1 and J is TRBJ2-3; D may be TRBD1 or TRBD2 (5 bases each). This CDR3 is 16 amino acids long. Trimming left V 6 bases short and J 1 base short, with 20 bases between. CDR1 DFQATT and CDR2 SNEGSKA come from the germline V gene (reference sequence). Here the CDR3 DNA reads TGCAGTGCCAGTCAGGGAGCGCTACATGGCACAGATACGCAGTATTTT. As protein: CSASQGALHGTDTQYF.

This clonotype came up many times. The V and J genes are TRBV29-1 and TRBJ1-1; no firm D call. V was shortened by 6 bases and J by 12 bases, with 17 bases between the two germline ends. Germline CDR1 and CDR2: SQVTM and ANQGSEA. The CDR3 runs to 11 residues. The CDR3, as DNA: TGCAGCGTCGACGAGACGGAGGCGCCTTTCTTT. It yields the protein CSVDETEAPFF.

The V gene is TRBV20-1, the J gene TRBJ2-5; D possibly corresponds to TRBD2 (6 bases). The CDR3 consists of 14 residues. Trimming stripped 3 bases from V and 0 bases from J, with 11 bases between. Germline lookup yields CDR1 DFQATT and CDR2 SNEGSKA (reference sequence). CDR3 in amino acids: CSASQRGYQETQYF. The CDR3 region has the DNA TGCAGTGCTAGTCAACGGGGGTACCAAGAGACCCAGTACTTC.

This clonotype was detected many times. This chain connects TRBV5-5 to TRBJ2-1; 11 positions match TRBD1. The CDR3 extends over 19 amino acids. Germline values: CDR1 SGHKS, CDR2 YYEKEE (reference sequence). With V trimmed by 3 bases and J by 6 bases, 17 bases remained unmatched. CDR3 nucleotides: TGTGCCAGCAGCTCTCGGACAGGGGGCTTGTTTTTGAGGGTCAATGAGCAGTTCTTC. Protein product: CASSSRTGGLFLRVNEQFF.

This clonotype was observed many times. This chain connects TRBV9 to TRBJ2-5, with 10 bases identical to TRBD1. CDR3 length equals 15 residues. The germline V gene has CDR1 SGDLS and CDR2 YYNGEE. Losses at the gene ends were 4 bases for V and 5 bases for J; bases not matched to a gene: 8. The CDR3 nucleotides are TGTGCCAGCAGCCCCAGACAGGGGGCGGCGGAGACCCAGTACTTC. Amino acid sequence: CASSPRQGAAETQYF.

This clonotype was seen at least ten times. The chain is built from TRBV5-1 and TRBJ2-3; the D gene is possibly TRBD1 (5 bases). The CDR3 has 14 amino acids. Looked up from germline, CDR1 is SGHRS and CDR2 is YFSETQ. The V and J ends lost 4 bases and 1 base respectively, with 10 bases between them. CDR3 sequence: CASSPDTGTDTQYF. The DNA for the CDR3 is TGCGCCAGCAGCCCGGACACGGGCACAGATACGCAGTATTTT.

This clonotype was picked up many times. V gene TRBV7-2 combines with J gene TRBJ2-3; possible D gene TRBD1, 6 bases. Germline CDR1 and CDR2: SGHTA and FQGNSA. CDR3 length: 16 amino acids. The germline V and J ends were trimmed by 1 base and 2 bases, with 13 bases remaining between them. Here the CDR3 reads CASSLGTAFPTDTQYF. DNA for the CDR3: TGTGCCAGCAGCTTAGGGACAGCATTCCCCACAGATACGCAGTATTTT. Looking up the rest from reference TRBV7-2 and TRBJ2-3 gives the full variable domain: GAGVSQSPSNKVTEKGKDVELRCDPISGHTALYWYRQSLGQGLEFLIYFQGNSAPDKSGLPSDRFSAERTGGSVSTLTIQRTQQEDSAVYLCASSLGTAFPTDTQYFGPGTRLTVL.

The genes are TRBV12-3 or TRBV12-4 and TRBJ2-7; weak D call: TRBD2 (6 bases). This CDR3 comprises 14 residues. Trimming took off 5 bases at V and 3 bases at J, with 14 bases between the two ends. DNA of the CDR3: TGTGCCAGCAGTGGGGACTCCAGCCTCTACGAGCAGTACTTC. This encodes CASSGDSSLYEQYF.

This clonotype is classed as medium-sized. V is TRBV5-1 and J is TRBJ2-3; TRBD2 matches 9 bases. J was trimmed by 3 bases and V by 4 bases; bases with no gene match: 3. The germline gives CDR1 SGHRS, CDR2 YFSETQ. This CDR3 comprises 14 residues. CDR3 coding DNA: TGCGCCAGCAGCCGTAGCGGGAGTACAGATACGCAGTATTTT. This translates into CASSRSGSTDTQYF.

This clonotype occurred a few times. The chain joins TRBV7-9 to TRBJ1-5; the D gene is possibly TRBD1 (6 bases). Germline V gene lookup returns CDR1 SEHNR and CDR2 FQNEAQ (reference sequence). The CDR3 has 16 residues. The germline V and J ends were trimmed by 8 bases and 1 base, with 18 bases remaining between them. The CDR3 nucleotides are TGTGCCAGCGGCCTCACAGGGCGGGGGAGCAATCAGCCCCAGCATTTT. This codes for CASGLTGRGSNQPQHF.

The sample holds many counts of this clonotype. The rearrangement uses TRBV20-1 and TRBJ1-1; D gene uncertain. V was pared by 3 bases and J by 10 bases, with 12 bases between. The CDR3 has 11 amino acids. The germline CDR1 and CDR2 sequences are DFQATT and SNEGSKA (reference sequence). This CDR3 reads CSASRLTGAFF. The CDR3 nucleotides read TGCAGTGCTAGTAGGTTAACCGGAGCTTTCTTT.

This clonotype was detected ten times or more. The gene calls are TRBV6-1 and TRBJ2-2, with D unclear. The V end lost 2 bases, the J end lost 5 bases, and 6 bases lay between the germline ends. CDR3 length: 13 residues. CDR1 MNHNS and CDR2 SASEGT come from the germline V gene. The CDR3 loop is CASSERRTGELFF. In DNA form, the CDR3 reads TGTGCCAGCAGTGAACGGCGTACCGGGGAGCTGTTTTTT.

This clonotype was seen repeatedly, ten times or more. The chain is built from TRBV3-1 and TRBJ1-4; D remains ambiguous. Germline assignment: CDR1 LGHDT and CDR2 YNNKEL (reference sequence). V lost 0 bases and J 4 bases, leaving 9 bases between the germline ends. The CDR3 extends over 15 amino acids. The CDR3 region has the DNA TGTGCCAGCAGCCAAGAATCACCGCTTAATGAAAAACTGTTTTTT. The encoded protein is CASSQESPLNEKLFF.